One and the same sample provided the 2 T cell receptor beta chains below, sequenced in a study of T cell changes during pregnancy in multiple sclerosis. The protocol was immunoSEQ multiplex PCR, while the TCRdb copy is restricted to in-frame clones and leaves out a portion. The repertoire holds 45,000 or so clones, with around 93% as singletons. This sample comprised CD8+ T cells from peripheral blood mononuclear cells, obtained in the second trimester of pregnancy. The receptors originated from a female donor with multiple sclerosis, enrolled in a pregnancy study.

The chain combines TRBV9 with TRBJ1-2; D might be TRBD1 (6 bases). The ends were cut back, 3 bases at V and 1 base at J, with 10 bases in the middle. This CDR3 has 14 residues. CDR1 and CDR2 from the germline V gene are SGDLS and YYNGEE. CDR3 bases: TGTGCCAGCAGCGCCGGACAGCTTAACTATGGCTACACCTTC. This sequence encodes CASSAGQLNYGYTF.

This sequence joins TRBV5-4 and TRBJ2-5; 10 nucleotides match TRBD1. V lost 2 bases, J lost 4 bases, and 5 bases stayed unmatched. Germline V gene data show CDR1 as SGHNT and CDR2 as YYREEE (reference sequence). CDR3 length: 15 residues. CDR3 in amino acids: CASSFGDRGSETQYF. The CDR3 region has the DNA TGTGCCAGCAGCTTCGGGGACAGGGGTTCAGAGACCCAGTACTTC. Complete variable domain (other parts from reference TRBV5-4 and TRBJ2-5): ETGVTQSPTHLIKTRGQQVTLRCSSQSGHNTVSWYQQALGQGPQFIFQYYREEENGRGNFPPRFSGLQFPNYSSELNVNALELDDSALYLCASSFGDRGSETQYFGPGTRLLVL.